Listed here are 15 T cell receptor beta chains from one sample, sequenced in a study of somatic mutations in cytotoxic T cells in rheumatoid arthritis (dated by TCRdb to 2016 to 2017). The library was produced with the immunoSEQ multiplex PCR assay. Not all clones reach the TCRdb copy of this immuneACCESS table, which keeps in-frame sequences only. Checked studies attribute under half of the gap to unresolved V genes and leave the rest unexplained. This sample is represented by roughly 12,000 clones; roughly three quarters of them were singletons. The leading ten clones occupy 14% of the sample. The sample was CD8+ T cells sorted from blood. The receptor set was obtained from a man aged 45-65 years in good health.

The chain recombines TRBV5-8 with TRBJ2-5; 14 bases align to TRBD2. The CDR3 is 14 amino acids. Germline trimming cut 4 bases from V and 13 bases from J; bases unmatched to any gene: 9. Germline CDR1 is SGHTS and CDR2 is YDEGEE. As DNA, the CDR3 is TGTGCCAGCAGCGGGGGGACTAGCGGGGGCCGTCGGTACTTC. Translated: CASSGGTSGGRRYF.

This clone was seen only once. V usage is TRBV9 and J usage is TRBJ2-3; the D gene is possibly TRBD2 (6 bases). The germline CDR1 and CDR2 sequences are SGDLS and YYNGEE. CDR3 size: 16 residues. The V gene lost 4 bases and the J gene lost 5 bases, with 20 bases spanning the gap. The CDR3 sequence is CASSFPSAYWEDTQYF. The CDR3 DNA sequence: TGTGCCAGCAGCTTTCCTAGCGCCTACTGGGAAGATACGCAGTATTTT.

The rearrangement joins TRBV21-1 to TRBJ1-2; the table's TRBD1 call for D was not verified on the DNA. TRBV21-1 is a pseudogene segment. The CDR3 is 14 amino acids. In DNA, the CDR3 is TGTGCCAGCCGGCTCAGGGGCCCCAACTATGGCTACACCTTC. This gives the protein CASRLRGPNYGYTF.

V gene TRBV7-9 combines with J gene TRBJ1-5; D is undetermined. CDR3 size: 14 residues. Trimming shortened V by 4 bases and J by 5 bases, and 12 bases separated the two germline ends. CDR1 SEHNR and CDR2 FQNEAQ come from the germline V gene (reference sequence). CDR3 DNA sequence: TGTGCCAGCAGCTCCGGTGGGGTTGATCAGCCCCAGCATTTT. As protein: CASSSGGVDQPQHF.

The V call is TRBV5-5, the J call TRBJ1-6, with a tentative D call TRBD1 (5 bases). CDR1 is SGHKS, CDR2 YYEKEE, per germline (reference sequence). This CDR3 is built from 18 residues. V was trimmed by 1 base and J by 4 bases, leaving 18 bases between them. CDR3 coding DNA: TGTGCCAGCAGCTTGAGAGGGGAAGCCGCGGGATATAATTCACCCCTCCACTTT. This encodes CASSLRGEAAGYNSPLHF. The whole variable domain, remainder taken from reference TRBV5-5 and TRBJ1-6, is DAGVTQSPTHLIKTRGQQVTLRCSPISGHKSVSWYQQVLGQGPQFIFQYYEKEERGRGNFPDRFSARQFPNYSSELNVNALLLGDSALYLCASSLRGEAAGYNSPLHFGNGTRLTVT.

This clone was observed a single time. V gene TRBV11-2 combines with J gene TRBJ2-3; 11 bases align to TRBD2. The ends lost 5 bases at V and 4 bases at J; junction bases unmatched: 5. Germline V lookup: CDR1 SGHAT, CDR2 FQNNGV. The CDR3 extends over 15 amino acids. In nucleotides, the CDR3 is TGTGCCAGCAGCCAAACTAGCGGGAGCGCAGATACGCAGTATTTT. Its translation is CASSQTSGSADTQYF.

The CDR3 here is CASSQDQVSYEQYF. The CDR3 DNA reads TGTGCCAGCAGCCAAGATCAGGTCTCCTACGAGCAGTACTTC. The rearrangement joins TRBV14 to TRBJ2-7; no definite D call. This CDR3 is built from 14 residues. Germline V gene sequence: CDR1 SGHDN, CDR2 FVKESK. Trimming stripped 0 bases from V and 0 bases from J, with 6 bases between.

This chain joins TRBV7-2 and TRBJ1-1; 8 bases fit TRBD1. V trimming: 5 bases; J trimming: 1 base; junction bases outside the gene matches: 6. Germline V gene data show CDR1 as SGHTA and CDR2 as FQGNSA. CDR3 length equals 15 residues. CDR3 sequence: CASSMTGAENTEAFF. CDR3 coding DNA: TGTGCCAGCAGCATGACAGGGGCGGAGAACACTGAAGCTTTCTTT.

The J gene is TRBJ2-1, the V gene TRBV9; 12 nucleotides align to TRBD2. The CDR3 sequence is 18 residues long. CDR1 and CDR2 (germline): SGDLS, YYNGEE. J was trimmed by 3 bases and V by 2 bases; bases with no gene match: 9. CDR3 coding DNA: TGTGCCAGCAGCGTTTCACTAGCGGGAGGAGGATACTACAATGAGCAGTTCTTC. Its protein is CASSVSLAGGGYYNEQFF.

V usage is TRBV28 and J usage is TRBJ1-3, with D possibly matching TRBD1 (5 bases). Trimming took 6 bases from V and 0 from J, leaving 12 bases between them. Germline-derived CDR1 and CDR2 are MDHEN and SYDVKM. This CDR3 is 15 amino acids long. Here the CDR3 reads CASRPGRYSGNTIYF. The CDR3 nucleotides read TGTGCCAGCAGACCGGGACGCTACTCTGGAAACACCATATATTTT.

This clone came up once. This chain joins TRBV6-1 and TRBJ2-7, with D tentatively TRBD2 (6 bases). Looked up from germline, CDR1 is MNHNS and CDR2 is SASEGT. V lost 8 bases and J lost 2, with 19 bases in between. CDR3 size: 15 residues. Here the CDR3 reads CASAHPGSRPYEQYV. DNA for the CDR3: TGTGCCAGCGCTCACCCCGGGAGCCGCCCCTACGAGCAGTACGTC.

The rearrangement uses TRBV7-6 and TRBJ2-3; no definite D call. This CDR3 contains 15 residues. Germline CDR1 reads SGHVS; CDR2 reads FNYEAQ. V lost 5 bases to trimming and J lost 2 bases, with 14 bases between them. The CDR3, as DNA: TGTGCCAGCAGCCCACTATCGACAATCACAGATACGCAGTATTTT. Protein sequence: CASSPLSTITDTQYF.

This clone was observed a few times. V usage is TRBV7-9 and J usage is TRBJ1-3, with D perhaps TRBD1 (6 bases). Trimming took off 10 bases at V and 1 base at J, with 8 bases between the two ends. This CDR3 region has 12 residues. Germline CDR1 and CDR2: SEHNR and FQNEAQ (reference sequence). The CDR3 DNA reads TGTGCCACCAGGGGATCTGGAAACACCATATATTTT. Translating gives CATRGSGNTIYF.

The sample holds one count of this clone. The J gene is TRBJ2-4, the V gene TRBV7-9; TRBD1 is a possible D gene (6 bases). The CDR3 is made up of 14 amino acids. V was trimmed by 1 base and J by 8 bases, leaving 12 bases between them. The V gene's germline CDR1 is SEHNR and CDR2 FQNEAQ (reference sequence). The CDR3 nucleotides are TGTGCCAGCAGCTTAGGCAGGGGCTTGGACATTCAGTACTTC. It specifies CASSLGRGLDIQYF.

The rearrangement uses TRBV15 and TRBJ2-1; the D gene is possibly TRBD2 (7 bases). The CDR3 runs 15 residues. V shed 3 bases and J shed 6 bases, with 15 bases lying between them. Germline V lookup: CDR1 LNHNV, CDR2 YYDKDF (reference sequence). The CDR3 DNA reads TGTGCCACCAGCAGGCTGGCGGGGGCCGCCAATGAGCAGTTCTTC. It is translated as CATSRLAGAANEQFF.